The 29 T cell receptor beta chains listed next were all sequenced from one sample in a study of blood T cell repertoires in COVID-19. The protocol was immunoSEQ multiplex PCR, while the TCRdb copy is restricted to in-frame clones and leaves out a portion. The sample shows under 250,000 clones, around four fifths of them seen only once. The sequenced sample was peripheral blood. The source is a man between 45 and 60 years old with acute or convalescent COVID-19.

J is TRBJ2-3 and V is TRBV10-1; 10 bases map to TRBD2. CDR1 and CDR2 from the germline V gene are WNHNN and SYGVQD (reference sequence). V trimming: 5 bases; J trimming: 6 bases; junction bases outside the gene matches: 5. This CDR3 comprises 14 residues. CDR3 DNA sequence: TGCGCCAGCAGTAAAGGGACTAGCGTTGATACGCAGTATTTT. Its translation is CASSKGTSVDTQYF.

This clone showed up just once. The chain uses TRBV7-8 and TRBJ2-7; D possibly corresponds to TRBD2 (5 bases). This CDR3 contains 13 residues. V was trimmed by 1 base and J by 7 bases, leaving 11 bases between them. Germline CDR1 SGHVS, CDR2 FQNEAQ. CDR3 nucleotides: TGTGCCAGCAGCTTAGGACATCCGGGGGAGCAGTACTTC. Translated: CASSLGHPGEQYF.

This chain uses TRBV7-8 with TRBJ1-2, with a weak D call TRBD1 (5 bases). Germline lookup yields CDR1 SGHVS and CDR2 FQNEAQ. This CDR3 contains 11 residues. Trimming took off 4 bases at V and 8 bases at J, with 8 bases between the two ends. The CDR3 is CASSSGNGYTF. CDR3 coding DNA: TGTGCCAGCAGCTCAGGGAACGGCTACACCTTC. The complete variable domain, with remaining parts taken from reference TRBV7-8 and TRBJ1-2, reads GAGVSQSPRYKVAKRGQDVALRCDPISGHVSLFWYQQALGQGPEFLTYFQNEAQLDKSGLPSDRFFAERPEGSVSTLKIQRTQQEDSAVYLCASSSGNGYTFGSGTRLTVV.

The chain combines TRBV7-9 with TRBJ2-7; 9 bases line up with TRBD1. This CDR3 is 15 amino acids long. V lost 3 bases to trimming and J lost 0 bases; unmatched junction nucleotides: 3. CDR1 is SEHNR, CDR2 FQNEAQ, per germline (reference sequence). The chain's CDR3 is CASSFLTGGSYEQYF. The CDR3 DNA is TGTGCCAGCAGCTTTTTGACAGGGGGCTCCTACGAGCAGTACTTC. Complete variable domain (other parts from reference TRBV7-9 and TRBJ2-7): DTGVSQNPRHKITKRGQNVTFRCDPISEHNRLYWYRQTLGQGPEFLTYFQNEAQLEKSRLLSDRFSAERPKGSFSTLEIQRTEQGDSAMYLCASSFLTGGSYEQYFGPGTRLTVT.

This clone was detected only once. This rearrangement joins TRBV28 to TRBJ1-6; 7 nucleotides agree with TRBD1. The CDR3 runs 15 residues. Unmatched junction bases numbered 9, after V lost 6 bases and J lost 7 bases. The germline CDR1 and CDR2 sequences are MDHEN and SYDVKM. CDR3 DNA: TGTGCCAGCAGGGCTGGGACAGCCATAAATTCACCCCTCCACTTT. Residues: CASRAGTAINSPLHF.

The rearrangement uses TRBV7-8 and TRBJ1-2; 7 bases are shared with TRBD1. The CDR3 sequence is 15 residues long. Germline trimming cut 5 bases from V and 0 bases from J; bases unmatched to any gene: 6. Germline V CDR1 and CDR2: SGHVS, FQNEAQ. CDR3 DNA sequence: TGTGCCAGCAGCGCCCGGGACAGAGCTAACTATGGCTACACCTTC. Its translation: CASSARDRANYGYTF.

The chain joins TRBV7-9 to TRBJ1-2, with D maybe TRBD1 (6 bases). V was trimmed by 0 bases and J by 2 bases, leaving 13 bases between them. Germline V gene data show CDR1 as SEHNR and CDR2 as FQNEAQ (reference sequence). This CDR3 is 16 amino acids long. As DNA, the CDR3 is TGTGCCAGCAGCTTAGCCCTCGGACAGCTCAACTATGGCTACACCTTC. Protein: CASSLALGQLNYGYTF. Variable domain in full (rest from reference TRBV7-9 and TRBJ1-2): DTGVSQNPRHKITKRGQNVTFRCDPISEHNRLYWYRQTLGQGPEFLTYFQNEAQLEKSRLLSDRFSAERPKGSFSTLEIQRTEQGDSAMYLCASSLALGQLNYGYTFGSGTRLTVV.

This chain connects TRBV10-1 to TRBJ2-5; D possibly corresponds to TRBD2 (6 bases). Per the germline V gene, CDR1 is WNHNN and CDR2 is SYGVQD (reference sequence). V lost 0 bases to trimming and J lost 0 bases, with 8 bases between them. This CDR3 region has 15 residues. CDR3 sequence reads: CASSESGTHQETQYF. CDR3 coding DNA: TGCGCCAGCAGTGAGTCCGGGACTCACCAAGAGACCCAGTACTTC.

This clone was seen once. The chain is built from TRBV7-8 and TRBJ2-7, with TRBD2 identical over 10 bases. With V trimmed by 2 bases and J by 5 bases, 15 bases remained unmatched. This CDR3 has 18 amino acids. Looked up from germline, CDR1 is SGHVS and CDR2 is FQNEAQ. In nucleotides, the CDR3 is TGTGCCAGCAGCTTATCACTAACGGGGGGGACTAGCGCCAACGAGCAGTACTTC. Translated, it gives CASSLSLTGGTSANEQYF. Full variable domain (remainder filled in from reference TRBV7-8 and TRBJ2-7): GAGVSQSPRYKVAKRGQDVALRCDPISGHVSLFWYQQALGQGPEFLTYFQNEAQLDKSGLPSDRFFAERPEGSVSTLKIQRTQQEDSAVYLCASSLSLTGGTSANEQYFGPGTRLTVT.

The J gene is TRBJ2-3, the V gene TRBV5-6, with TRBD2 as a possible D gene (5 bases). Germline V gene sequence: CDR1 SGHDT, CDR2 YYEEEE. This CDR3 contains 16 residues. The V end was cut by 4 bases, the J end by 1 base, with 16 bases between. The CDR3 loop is CASSGKLVLGTDTQYF. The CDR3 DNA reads TGTGCCAGCAGCGGAAAACTAGTCCTGGGCACAGATACGCAGTATTTT.

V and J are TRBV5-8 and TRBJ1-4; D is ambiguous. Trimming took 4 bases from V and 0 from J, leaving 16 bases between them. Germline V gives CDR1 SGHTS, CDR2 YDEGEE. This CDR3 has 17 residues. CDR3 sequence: CASSPNPDGTTNEKLFF. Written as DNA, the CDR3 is TGTGCCAGCAGCCCCAACCCAGACGGGACAACTAATGAAAAACTGTTTTTT.

CDR3 region: CASRLNTEAFF. The CDR3 DNA reads TGTGCCAGTAGGTTAAACACTGAAGCTTTCTTT. The chain has TRBV19 and TRBJ1-1; D uncertain. Trimming took off 6 bases at V and 2 bases at J, with 4 bases between the two ends. Germline CDR1 LNHDA, CDR2 SQIVND (reference sequence). The CDR3 loop spans 11 amino acids.

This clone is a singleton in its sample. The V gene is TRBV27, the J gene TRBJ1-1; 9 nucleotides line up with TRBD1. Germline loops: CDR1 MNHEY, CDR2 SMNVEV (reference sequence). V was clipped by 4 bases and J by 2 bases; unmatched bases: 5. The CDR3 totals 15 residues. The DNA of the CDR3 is TGTGCCAGCAGTTATTACACAGGGGGCAACACTGAAGCTTTCTTT. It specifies CASSYYTGGNTEAFF.

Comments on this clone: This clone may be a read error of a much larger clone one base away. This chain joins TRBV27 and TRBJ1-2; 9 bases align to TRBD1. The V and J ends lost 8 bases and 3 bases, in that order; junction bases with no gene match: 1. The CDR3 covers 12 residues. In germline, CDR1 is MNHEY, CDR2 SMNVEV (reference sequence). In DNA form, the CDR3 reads TGTGCCAGCGGGACAGGGTACTATGGCTACACCTTC. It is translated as CASGTGYYGYTF.

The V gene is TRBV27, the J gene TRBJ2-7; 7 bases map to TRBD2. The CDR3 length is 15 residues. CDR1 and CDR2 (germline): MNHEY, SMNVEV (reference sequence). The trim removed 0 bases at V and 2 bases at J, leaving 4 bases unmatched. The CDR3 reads CASSLSASGPYEQYF. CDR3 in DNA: TGTGCCAGCAGTTTATCGGCTAGCGGACCCTACGAGCAGTACTTC.

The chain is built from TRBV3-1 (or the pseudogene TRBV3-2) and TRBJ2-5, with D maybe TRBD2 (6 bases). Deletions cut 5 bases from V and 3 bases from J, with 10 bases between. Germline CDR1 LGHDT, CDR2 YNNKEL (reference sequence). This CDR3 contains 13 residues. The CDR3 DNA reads TGTGCCAGCAGCGGGGGACTGAAAGAGACCCAGTACTTC. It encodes CASSGGLKETQYF.

The CDR3 loop reads CASSRGDNQPQHF. The CDR3 nucleotides read TGTGCCAGCAGCCGGGGGGACAATCAGCCCCAGCATTTT. The chain uses TRBV6-5 and TRBJ1-5, with a weak D call TRBD1 (5 bases). Trimming shortened V by 6 bases and J by 3 bases, and 9 bases separated the two germline ends. The germline CDR1 and CDR2 sequences are MNHEY and SVGAGI. The CDR3 loop spans 13 amino acids.

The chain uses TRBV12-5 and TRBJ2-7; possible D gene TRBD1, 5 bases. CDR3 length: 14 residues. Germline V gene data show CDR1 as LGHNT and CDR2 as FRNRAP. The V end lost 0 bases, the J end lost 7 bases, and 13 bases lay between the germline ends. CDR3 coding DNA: TGTGCTAGTGGTTTGGTAGGGGCCCCCGATGAGCAGTACTTC. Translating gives CASGLVGAPDEQYF.

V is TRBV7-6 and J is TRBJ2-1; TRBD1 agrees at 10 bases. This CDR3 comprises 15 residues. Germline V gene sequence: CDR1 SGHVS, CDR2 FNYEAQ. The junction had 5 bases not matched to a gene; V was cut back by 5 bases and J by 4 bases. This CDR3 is CASSPTGGLYNEQFF. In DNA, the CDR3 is TGTGCCAGCAGCCCGACAGGGGGCTTGTACAATGAGCAGTTCTTC.

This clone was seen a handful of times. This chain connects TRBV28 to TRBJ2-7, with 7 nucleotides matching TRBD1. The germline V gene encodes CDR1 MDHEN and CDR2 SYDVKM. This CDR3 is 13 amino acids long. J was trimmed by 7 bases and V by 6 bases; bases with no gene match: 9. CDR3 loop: CASRAGTDGEQYF. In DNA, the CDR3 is TGTGCCAGCAGGGCCGGGACAGACGGAGAGCAGTACTTC.

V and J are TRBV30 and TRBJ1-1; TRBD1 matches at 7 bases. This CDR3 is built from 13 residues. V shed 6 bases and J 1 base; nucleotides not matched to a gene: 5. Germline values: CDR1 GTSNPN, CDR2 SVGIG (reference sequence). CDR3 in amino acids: CACLSGGNTEAFF. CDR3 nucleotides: TGTGCCTGCCTTTCAGGGGGGAACACTGAAGCTTTCTTT.

The CDR3 is CASSNWLGAVNEQFF. The CDR3 region has the DNA TGTGCCAGCTCTAACTGGCTGGGGGCCGTCAATGAGCAGTTCTTC. The genes are TRBV27 and TRBJ2-1; the D gene is possibly TRBD1 (6 bases). V gave up 8 bases and J gave up 6 bases, with 20 bases separating them. There are 15 residues in the CDR3. The germline gives CDR1 MNHEY, CDR2 SMNVEV (reference sequence).

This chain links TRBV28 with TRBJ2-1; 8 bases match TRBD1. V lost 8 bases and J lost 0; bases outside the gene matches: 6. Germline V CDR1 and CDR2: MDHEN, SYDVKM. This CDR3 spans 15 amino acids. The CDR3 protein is CASLGTGSSYNEQFF. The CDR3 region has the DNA TGTGCCAGCCTAGGGACAGGCAGCTCCTACAATGAGCAGTTCTTC.

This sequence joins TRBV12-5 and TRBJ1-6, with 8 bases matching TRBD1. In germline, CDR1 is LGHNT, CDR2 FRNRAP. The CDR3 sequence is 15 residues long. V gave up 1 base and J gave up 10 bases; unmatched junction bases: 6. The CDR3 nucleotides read TGTGCTAGTGGTTTGGGACAGGGGATCTGGTCACCCCTCCACTTT. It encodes CASGLGQGIWSPLHF.

CDR3 loop: CASSLRYYEQYF. DNA of the CDR3: TGTGCCAGCAGCTTACGCTACTACGAGCAGTACTTC. The genes are TRBV13 and TRBJ2-7; D not resolved. Trimming took off 2 bases at V and 3 bases at J, with 5 bases between the two ends. The CDR3 extends over 12 amino acids. Per the germline V gene, CDR1 is PRHDT and CDR2 is FYEKMQ (reference sequence).

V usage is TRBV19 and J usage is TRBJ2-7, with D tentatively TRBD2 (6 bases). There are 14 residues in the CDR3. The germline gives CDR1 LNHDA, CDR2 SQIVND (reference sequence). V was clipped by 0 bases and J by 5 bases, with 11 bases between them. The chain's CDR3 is CASSIEGTPHEQYF. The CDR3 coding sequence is TGTGCCAGTAGTATAGAAGGGACTCCGCACGAGCAGTACTTC.

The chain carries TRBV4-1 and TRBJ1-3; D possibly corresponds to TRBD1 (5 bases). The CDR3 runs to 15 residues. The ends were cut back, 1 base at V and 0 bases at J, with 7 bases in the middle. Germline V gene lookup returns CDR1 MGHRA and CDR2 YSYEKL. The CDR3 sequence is CASSQVGGSGNTIYF. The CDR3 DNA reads TGCGCCAGCAGCCAAGTGGGGGGCTCTGGAAACACCATATATTTT.

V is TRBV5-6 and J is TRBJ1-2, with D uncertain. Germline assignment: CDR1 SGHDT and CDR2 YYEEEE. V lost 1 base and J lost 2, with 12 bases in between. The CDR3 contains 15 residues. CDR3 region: CASSLWPDINYGYTF. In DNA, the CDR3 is TGTGCCAGCAGCTTGTGGCCAGACATCAACTATGGCTACACCTTC. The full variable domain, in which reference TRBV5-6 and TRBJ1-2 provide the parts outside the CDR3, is DAGVTQSPTHLIKTRGQQVTLRCSPKSGHDTVSWYQQALGQGPQFIFQYYEEEERQRGNFPDRFSGHQFPNYSSELNVNALLLGDSALYLCASSLWPDINYGYTFGSGTRLTVV.

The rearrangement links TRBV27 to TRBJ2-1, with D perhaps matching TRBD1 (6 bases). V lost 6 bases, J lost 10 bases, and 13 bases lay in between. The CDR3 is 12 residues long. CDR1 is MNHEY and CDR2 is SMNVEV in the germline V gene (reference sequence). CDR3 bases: TGTGCCAGCAGACTTCGGACAGAAGAGCAGTTCTTC. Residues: CASRLRTEEQFF.